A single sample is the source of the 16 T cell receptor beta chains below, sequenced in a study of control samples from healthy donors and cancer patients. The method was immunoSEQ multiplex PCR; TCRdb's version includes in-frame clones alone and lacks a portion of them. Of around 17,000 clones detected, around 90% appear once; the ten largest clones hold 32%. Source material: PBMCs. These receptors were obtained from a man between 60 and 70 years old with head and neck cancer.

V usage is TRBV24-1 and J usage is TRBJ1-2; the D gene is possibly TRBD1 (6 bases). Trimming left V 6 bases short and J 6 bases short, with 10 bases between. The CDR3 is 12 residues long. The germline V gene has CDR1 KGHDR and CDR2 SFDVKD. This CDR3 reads CATSQGGHGYTF. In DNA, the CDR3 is TGTGCCACCAGTCAAGGGGGTCATGGCTACACCTTC.

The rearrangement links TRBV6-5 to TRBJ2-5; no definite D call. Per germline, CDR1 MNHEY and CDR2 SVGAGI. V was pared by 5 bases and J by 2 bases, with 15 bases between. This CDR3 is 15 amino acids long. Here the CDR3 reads CASSPQNGPQETQYF. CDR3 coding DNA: TGTGCCAGCAGTCCCCAAAATGGGCCTCAAGAGACCCAGTACTTC.

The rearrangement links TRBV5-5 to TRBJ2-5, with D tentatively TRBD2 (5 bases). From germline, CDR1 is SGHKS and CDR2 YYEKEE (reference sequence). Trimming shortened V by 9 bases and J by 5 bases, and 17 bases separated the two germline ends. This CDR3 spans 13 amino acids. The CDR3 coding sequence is TGTGCCACTCAGCGGCATACGGGGGAGACCCAGTACTTC. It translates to CATQRHTGETQYF. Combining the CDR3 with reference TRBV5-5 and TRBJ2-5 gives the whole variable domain DAGVTQSPTHLIKTRGQQVTLRCSPISGHKSVSWYQQVLGQGPQFIFQYYEKEERGRGNFPDRFSARQFPNYSSELNVNALLLGDSALYLCATQRHTGETQYFGPGTRLLVL.

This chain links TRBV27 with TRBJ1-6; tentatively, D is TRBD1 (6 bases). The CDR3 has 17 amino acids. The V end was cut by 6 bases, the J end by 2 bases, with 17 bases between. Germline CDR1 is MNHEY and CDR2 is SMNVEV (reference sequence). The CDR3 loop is CASSQRTEGAYNSPLHF. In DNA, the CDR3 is TGTGCCAGCAGCCAACGGACAGAAGGGGCCTATAATTCACCCCTCCACTTT.

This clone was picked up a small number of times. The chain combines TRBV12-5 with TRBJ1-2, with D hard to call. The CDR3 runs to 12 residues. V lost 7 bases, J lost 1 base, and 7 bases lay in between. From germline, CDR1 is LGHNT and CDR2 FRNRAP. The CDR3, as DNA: TGTGCTAGTGTCGACAATAACTATGGCTACACCTTC. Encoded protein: CASVDNNYGYTF.

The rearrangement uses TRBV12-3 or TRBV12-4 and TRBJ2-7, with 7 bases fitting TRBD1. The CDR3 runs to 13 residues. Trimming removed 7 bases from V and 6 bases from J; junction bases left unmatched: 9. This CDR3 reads CASKLDRASEQYF. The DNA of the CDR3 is TGTGCCAGCAAACTAGACAGGGCCTCCGAGCAGTACTTC.

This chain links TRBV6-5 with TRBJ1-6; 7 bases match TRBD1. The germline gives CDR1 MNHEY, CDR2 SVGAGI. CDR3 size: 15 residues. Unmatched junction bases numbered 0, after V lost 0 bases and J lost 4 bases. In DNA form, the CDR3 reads TGTGCCAGCAGTTACTCGGGACAGTATAATTCACCCCTCCACTTT. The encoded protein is CASSYSGQYNSPLHF.

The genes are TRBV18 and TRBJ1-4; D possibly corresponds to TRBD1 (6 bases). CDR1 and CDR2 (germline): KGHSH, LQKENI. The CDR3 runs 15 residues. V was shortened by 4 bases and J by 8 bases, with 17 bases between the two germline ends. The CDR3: CASSRQTGLGEKLFF. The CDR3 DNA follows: TGTGCCAGCTCACGACAGACAGGACTAGGAGAAAAACTGTTTTTT.

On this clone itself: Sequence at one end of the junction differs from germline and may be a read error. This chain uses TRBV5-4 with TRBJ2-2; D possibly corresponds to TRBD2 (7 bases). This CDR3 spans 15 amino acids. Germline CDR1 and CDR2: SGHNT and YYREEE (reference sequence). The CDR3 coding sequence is TGTGCCAGCAGTTTGGGAGGGGGGAACACCGGGGAGCTGTTTTTT. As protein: CASSLGGGNTGELFF.

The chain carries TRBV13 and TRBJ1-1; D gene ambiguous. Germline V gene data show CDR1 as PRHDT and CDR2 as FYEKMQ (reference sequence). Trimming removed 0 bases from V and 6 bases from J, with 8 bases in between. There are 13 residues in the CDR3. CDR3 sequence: CASSLGGGSEAFF. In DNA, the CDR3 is TGTGCCAGCAGCTTAGGTGGAGGGTCTGAAGCTTTCTTT.

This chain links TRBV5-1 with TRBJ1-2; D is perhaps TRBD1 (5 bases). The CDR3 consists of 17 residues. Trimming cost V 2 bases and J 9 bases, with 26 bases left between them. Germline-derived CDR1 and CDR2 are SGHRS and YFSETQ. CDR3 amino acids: CASSFGQHGREGSRYTF. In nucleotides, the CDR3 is TGCGCCAGCAGCTTCGGGCAGCACGGGCGCGAGGGGAGCCGCTACACCTTC.

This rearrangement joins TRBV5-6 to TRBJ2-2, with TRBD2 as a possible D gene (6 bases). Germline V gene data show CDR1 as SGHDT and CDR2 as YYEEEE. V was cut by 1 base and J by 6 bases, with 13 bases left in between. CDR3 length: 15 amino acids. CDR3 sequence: CASSLFGQRAGELFF. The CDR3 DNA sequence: TGTGCCAGCAGCTTGTTTGGGCAGCGGGCCGGGGAGCTGTTTTTT.

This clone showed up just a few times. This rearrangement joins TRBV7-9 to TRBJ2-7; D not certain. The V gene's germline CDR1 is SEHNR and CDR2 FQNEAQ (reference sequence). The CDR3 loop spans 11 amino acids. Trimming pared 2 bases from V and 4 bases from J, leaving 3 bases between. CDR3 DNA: TGTGCCAGCAGCTTAAATTACGAGCAGTACTTC. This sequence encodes CASSLNYEQYF.

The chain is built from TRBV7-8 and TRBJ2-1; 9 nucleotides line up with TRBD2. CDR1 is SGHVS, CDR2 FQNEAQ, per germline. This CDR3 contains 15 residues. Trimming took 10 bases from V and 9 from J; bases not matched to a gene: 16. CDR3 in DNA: TGTGCCACCCACCCGGGGCGGGGGGGCCGAGGTGAGCAGTTCTTC. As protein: CATHPGRGGRGEQFF.

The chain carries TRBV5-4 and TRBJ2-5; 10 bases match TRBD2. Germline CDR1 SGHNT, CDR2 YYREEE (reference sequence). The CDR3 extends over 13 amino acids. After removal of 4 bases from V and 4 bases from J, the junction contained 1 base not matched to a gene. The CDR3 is CASSIAGGETQYF. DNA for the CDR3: TGTGCCAGCAGCATAGCGGGGGGAGAGACCCAGTACTTC. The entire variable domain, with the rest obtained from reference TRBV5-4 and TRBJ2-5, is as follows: ETGVTQSPTHLIKTRGQQVTLRCSSQSGHNTVSWYQQALGQGPQFIFQYYREEENGRGNFPPRFSGLQFPNYSSELNVNALELDDSALYLCASSIAGGETQYFGPGTRLLVL.

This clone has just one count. CDR3 coding DNA: TGCGCCAGCAGCCAAGATTCGGCTAGCGGGGGGGCTTCAGATACGCAGTATTTT. Its translation: CASSQDSASGGASDTQYF. This chain links TRBV4-1 with TRBJ2-3, with 12 nucleotides matching TRBD2. Looked up from germline, CDR1 is MGHRA and CDR2 is YSYEKL. CDR3 size: 18 residues. After removal of 0 bases from V and 4 bases from J, the junction contained 8 bases not matched to a gene.